This T cell receptor (beta chain) was retrieved from a study of a mutant IDH1 vaccine in newly diagnosed glioma. Whole-study context: Prior therapy was radiotherapy, temozolomide, or both; most received both.

Time point noted: week 35, safety follow-up. The vaccine gave 300 ug of a 20-mer mutant IDH1 peptide subcutaneously per dose. Turning to this clone: No antigen is known for it.

CDR3 length: 15 residues. V lost 4 bases, J lost 3 bases, and 12 bases lay in between. Germline V gene sequence: CDR1 SGHVS, CDR2 FQNEAQ. The protocol was immunoSEQ multiplex PCR, while the TCRdb copy is restricted to in-frame clones and leaves out a portion. The sample has tens of thousands of clones, more than 75% seen once. Sequencing was performed on PBMCs, taken from a glioma patient whose treatment included an IDH1 peptide vaccine. The chain employs TRBV7-8 and TRBJ2-2, with D possibly matching TRBD2 (6 bases). The sequence was obtained from a man in his thirties or forties with glioma. Here the CDR3 DNA reads TGTGCCAGCAGCTCGGGAGCTGCGGACACCGGGGAGCTGTTTTTT. This sequence encodes CASSSGAADTGELFF.